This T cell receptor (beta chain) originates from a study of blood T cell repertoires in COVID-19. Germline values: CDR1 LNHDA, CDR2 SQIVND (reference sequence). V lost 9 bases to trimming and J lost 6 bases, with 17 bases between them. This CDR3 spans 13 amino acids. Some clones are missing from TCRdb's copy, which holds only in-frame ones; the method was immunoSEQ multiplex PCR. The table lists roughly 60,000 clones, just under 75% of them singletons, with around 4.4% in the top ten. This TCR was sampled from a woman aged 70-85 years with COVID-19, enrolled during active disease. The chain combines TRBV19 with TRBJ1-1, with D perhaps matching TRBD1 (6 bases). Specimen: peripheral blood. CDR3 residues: CASTRAGQSEAFF. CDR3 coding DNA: TGTGCCAGCACAAGGGCAGGACAGTCTGAAGCTTTCTTT.